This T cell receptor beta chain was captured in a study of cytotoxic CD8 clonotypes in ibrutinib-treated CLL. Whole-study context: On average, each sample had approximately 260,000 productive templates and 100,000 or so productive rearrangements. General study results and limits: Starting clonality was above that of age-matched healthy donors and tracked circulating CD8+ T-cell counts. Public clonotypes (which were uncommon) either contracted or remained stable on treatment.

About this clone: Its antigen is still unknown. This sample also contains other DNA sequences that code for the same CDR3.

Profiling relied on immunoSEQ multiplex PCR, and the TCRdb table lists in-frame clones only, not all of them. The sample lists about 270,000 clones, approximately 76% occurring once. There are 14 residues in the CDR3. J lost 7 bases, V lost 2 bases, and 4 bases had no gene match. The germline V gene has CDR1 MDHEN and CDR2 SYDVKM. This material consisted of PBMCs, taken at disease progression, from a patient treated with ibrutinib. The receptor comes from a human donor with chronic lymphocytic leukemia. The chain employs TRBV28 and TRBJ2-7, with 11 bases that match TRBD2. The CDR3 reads CASSLIAGGREQYF. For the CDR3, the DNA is TGTGCCAGCAGTTTAATAGCGGGAGGGAGGGAGCAGTACTTC.